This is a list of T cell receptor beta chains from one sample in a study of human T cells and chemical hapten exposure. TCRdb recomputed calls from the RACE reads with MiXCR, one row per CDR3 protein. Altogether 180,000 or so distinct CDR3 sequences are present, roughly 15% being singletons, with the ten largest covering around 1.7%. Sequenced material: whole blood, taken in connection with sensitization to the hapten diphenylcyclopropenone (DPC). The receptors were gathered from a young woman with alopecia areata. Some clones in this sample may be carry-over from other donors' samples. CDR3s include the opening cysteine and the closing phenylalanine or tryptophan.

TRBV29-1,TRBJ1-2,CSAGGQGAHGYTF
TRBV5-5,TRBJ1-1,CASRSTITVNTEAFF
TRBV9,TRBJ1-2,CASSSQGIGYTF
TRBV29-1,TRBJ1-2,CSADRERYGYTF
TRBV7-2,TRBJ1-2,CASSQLGRGYTF
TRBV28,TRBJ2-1,CASRRQGTYNEQFF
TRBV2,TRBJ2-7,CASSEGLDTAAYEQYF
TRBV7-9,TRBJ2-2,CASSLQGELFF
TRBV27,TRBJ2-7,CASSPDYLRPEQYF
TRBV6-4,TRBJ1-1,CASRRDSMNTEAFF
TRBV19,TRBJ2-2,CASSIKSQHTGELFF
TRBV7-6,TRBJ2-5,CASSSLPPHRIQETQYF
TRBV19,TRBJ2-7,CASNPGDSFNEQYF
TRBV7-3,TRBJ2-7,CASSLSAGPVYEQYF
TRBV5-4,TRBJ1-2,CASSLGTRGDGYTF
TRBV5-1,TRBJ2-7,CASSKGTDSSYEQYF
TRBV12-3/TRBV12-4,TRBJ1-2,CASRQGSGGRRRYGYTF
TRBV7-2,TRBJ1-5,CASSGRGPSSGSNQPQHF
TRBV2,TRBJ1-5,CASRRNTGGNQPQHF
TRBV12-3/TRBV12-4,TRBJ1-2,CASWTGDYGYTF
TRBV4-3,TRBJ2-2,CASSQGATSLNTGELFF
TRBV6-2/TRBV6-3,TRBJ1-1,CASRRTGGRGPEAFF
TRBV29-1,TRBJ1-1,CSVDPKNTEAFF
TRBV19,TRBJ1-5,CASSITGVSNQPQHF
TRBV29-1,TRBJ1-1,CSVDQYRGRQNTEAFF
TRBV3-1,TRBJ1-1,CASSPRRHGRTEAFF
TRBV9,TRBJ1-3,CASSVGQGFSGNTIYF
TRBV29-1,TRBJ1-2,CSVGEGSYGYTF
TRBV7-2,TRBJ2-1,CASSLGITGASYNEQFF
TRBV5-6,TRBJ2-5,CASSLGPLRQVQETQYF
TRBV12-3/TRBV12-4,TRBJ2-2,CASSFWTGNTGELFF
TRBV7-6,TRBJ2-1,CASSLGLADEQFF
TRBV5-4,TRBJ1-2,CASSFPPTYGYTF
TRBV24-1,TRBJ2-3,CATSDSRSGDTQYF
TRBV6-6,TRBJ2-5,CASSPRGRETQYF
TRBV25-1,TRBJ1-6,CASSESGYNSPLHF
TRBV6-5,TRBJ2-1,CASSYSEVLSNEQFF
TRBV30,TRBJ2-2,CAWRQGDRTGELFF
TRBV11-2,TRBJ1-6,CASSPRGRNSPLHF
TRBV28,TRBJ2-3,CASSPDAGGHTDTQYF
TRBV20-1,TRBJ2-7,CSARPGAGYEQYF
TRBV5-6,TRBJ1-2,CASQRGYGRADGYTF
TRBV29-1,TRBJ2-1,CSARQGPYNEQFF
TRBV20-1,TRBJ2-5,CSARPLGETQYF
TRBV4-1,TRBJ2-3,CASSQEQGQGTDTQYF
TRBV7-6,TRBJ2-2,CASSPGGELFF
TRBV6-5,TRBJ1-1,CASIKTGNTEAFF
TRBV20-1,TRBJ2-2,CSAPNSGELFF
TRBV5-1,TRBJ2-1,CASSLVAAVSYNEQFF
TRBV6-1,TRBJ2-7,CASSAGGNREQYF
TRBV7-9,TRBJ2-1,CASSLAGGSSHEQFF
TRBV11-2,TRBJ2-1,CASSGGLAGYNEQFF